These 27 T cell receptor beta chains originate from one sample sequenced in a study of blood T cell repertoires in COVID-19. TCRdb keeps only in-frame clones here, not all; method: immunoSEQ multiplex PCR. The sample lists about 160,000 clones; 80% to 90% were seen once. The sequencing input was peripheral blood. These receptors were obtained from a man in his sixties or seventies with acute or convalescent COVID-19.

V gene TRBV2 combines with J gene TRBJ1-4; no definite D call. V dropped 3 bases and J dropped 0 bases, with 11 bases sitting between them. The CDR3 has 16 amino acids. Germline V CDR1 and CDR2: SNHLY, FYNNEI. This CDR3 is CASSETFLATNEKLFF. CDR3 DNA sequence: TGTGCCAGCAGTGAGACATTTTTAGCAACTAATGAAAAACTGTTTTTT.

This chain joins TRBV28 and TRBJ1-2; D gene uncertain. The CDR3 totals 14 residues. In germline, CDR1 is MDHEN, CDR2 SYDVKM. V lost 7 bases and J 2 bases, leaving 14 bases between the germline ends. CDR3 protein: CASNGVPENYGYTF. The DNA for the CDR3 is TGTGCCAGCAACGGAGTCCCAGAGAACTATGGCTACACCTTC.

CDR3: CASSFSTGGGNGYTF. In nucleotides, the CDR3 is TGTGCCAGCAGCTTTTCCACAGGGGGCGGGAATGGCTACACCTTC. The chain carries TRBV7-2 and TRBJ1-2, with 9 bases that match TRBD1. CDR3 length: 15 amino acids. Per the germline V gene, CDR1 is SGHTA and CDR2 is FQGNSA. V lost 3 bases, J lost 6 bases, and 8 bases stayed unmatched.

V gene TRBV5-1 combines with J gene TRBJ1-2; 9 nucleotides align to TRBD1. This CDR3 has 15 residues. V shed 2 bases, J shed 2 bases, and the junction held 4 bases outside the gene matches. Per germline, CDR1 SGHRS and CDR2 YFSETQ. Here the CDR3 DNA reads TGCGCCAGCAGCTTTGAACAGGGGGCAAACTATGGCTACACCTTC. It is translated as CASSFEQGANYGYTF.

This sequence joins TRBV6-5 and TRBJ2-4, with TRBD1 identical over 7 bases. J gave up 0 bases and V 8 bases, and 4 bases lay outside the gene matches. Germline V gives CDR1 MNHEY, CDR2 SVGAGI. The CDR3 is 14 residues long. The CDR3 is CASGQVLAKNIQYF. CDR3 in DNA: TGTGCCAGCGGACAGGTTCTAGCCAAAAACATTCAGTACTTC.

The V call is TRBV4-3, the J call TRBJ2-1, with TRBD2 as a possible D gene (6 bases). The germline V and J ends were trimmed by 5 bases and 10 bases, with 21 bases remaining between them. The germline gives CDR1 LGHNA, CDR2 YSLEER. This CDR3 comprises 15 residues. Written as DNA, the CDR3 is TGCGCCAGCAGCTTCCGACAAGGCGGGACTGACGAGCAGTTCTTC. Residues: CASSFRQGGTDEQFF.

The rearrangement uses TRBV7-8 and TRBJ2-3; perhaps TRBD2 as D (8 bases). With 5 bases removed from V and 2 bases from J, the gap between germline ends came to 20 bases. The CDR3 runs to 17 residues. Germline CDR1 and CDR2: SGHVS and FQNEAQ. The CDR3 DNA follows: TGTGCCAGCAGCCAACGGGAGGGGGCCGTTAACACAGATACGCAGTATTTT. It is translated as CASSQREGAVNTDTQYF.

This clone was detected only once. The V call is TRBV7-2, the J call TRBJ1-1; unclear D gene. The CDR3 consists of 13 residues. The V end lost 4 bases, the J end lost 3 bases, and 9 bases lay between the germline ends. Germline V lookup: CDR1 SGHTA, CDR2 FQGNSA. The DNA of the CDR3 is TGTGCCAGCAGCTACTCGGCGGACACTGAAGCTTTCTTT. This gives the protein CASSYSADTEAFF.

The CDR3 here is CASSSGLAGPKYF. The CDR3 DNA is TGTGCCAGTAGTTCGGGACTAGCGGGGCCCAAGTACTTC. The V gene is TRBV19, the J gene TRBJ2-5; 13 bases align to TRBD2. CDR3 length: 13 amino acids. Germline V CDR1 and CDR2: LNHDA, SQIVND (reference sequence). V dropped 5 bases and J dropped 12; count of bases not matched to a gene: 6.

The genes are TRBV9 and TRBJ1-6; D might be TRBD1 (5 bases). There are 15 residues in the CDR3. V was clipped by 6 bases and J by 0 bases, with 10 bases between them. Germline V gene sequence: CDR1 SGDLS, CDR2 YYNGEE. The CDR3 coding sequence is TGTGCCAGCACCCAGGGATTCTCCTATAATTCACCCCTCCACTTT. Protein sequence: CASTQGFSYNSPLHF.

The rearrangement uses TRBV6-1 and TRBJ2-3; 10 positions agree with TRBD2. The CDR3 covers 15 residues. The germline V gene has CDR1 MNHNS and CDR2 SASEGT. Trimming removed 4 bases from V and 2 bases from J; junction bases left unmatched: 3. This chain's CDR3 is CASSGAGGVTDTQYF. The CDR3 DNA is TGTGCCAGCAGTGGAGCGGGAGGGGTCACAGATACGCAGTATTTT.

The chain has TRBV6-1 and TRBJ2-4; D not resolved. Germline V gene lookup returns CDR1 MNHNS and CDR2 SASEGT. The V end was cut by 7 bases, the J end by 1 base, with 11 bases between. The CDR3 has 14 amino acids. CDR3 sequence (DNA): TGTGCCAGCACGTCTAGTCCTGCCAAAAACATTCAGTACTTC. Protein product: CASTSSPAKNIQYF.

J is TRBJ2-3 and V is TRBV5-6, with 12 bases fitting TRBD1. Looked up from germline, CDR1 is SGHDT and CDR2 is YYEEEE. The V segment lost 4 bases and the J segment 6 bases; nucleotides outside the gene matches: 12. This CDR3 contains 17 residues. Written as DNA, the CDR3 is TGTGCCAGCAGCCGGGACAGGGGGCCGGAGTCTTGGGATACGCAGTATTTT. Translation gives CASSRDRGPESWDTQYF.

The CDR3 loop is CASSVGPGENAYEQYF. The DNA of the CDR3 is TGTGCCAGCAGCGTAGGACCGGGAGAAAACGCCTACGAGCAGTACTTC. This chain connects TRBV9 to TRBJ2-7; weak D call: TRBD2 (6 bases). Germline V gives CDR1 SGDLS, CDR2 YYNGEE. Trimming cost V 0 bases and J 2 bases, with 15 bases left between them. The CDR3 length is 16 residues.

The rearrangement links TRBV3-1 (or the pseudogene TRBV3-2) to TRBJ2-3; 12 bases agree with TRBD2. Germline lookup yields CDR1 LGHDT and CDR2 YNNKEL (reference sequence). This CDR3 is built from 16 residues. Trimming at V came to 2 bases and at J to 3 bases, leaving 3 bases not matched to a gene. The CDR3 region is CASSQQLAGGTDTQYF. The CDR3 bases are TGTGCCAGCAGCCAACAACTAGCGGGAGGTACAGATACGCAGTATTTT.

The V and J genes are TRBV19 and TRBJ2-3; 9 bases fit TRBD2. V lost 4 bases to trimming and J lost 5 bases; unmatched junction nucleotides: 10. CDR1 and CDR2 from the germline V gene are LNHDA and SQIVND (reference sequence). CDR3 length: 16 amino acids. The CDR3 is CASSTLAGEGRDTQYF. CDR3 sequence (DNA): TGTGCCAGTAGTACCTTAGCGGGAGAAGGGCGAGATACGCAGTATTTT.

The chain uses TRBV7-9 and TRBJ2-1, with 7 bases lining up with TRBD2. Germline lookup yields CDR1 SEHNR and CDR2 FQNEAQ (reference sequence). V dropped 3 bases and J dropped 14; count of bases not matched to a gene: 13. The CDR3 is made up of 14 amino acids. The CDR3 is CASSLGSSGHSEFF. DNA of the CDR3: TGTGCCAGCAGCTTGGGGTCTAGCGGCCATTCGGAGTTCTTC.

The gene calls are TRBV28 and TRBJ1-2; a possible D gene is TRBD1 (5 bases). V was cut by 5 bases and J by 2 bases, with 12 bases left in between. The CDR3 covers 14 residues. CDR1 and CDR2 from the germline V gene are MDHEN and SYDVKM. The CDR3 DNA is TGTGCCAGCAGTGAAACAGGTTACAACTATGGCTACACCTTC. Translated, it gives CASSETGYNYGYTF.

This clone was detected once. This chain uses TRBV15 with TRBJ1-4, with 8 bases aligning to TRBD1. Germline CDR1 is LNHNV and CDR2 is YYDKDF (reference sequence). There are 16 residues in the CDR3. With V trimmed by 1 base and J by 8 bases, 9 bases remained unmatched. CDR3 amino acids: CATSRGNQGAQEKLFF. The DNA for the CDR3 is TGTGCCACCAGCAGAGGGAATCAGGGGGCGCAGGAAAAACTGTTTTTT.

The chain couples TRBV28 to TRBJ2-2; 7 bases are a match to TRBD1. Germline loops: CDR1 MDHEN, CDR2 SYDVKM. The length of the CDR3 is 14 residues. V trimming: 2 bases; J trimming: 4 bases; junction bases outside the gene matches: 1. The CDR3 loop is CASSLRGLTGELFF. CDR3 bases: TGTGCCAGCAGTTTAAGGGGGCTCACCGGGGAGCTGTTTTTT.

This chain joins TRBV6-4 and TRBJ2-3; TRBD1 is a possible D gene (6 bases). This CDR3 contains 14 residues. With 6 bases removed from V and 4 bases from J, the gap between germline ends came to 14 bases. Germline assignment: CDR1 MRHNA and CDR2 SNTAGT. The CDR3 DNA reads TGTGCCAGCAGCCTTGGGGGCGAGGCAGATACGCAGTATTTT. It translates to CASSLGGEADTQYF.

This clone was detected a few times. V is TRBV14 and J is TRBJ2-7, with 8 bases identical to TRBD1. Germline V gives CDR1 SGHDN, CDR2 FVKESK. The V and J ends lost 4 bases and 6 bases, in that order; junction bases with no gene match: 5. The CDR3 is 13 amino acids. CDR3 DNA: TGTGCCAGCAGCCCCGGACAGGGCGGCGAGCAGTACTTC. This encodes CASSPGQGGEQYF.

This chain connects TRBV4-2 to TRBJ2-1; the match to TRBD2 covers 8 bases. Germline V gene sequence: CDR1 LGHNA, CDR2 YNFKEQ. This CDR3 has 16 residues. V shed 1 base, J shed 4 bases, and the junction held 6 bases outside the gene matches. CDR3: CASSQVTSGGYNEQFF. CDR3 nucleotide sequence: TGTGCCAGCAGCCAAGTGACCAGCGGGGGTTACAATGAGCAGTTCTTC.

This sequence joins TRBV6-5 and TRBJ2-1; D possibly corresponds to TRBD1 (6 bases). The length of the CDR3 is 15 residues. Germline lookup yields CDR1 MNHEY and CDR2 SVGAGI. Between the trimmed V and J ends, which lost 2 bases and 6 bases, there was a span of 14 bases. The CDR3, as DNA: TGTGCCAGCAGTTACGCCCGCCAGGGGAGCAATGAGCAGTTCTTC. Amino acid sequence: CASSYARQGSNEQFF.

The CDR3 region is CASSYTTSLFYTDTQYF. The CDR3 DNA follows: TGTGCCAGCAGCTACACGACTAGCCTTTTTTACACAGATACGCAGTATTTT. V usage is TRBV11-2 and J usage is TRBJ2-3; 7 bases fit TRBD2. Per the germline V gene, CDR1 is SGHAT and CDR2 is FQNNGV. This CDR3 is built from 17 residues. Trimming took 4 bases from V and 2 from J; bases not matched to a gene: 12.

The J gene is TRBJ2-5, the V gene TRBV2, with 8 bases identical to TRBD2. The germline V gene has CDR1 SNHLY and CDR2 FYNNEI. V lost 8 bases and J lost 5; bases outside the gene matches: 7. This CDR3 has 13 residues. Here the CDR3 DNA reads TGTGCCAGCCGGTCGGGAGGGCCCGAGACCCAGTACTTC. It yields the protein CASRSGGPETQYF. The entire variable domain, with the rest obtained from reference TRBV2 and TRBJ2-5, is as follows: EPEVTQTPSHQVTQMGQEVILRCVPISNHLYFYWYRQILGQKVEFLVSFYNNEISEKSEIFDDQFSVERPDGSNFTLKIRSTKLEDSAMYFCASRSGGPETQYFGPGTRLLVL.

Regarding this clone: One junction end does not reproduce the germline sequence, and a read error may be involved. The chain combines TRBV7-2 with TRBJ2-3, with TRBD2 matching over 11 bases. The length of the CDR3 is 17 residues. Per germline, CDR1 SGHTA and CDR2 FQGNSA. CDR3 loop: CASSLVAGGPGGDTQYF. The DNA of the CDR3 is TGTGCCAGCAGTTTAGTAGCGGGAGGGCCGGGAGGAGATACGCAGTATTTT.